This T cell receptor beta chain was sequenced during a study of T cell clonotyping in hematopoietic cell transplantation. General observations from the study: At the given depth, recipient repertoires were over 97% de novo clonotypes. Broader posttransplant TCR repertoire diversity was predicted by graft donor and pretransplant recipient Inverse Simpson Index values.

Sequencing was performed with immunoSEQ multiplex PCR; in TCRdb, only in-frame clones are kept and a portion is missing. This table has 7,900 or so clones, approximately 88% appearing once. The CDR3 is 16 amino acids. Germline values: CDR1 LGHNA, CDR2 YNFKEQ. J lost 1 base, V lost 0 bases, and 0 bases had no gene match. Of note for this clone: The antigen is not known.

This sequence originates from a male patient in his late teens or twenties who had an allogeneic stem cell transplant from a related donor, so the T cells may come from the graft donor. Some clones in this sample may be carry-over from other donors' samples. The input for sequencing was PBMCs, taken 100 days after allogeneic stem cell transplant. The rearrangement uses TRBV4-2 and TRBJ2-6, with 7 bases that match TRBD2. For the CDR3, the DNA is TGTGCCAGCAGCCAAGAGGGGGGGTCTGGGGCCAACGTCCTGACTTTC. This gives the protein CASSQEGGSGANVLTF.